This TCR beta chain was identified during a study of blood T cell repertoires in COVID-19. The wider study: The United States, Italy and Spain provided the acute and convalescent COVID-19 samples.

Per the germline V gene, CDR1 is SGHDT and CDR2 is YYEEEE. With V trimmed by 4 bases and J by 10 bases, 15 bases remained unmatched. The length of the CDR3 is 15 residues. The method was immunoSEQ multiplex PCR; TCRdb's version includes in-frame clones alone and lacks a portion of them. The repertoire holds roughly 130,000 clones, roughly 83% seen once, with around 12% in the top ten. This clone has just a few counts. The source of this sequence is a woman in her thirties who had recovered from COVID-19. This sequence joins TRBV5-6 and TRBJ1-1, with 8 bases aligning to TRBD1. The sample taken for sequencing was peripheral blood. The CDR3 DNA reads as TGTGCCAGCAGCCCAGTAGGACAGGGAGTACTTGGAGCTTTCTTT. Residues: CASSPVGQGVLGAFF. Based on the CDR3 plus reference TRBV5-6 and TRBJ1-1, the full variable domain is DAGVTQSPTHLIKTRGQQVTLRCSPKSGHDTVSWYQQALGQGPQFIFQYYEEEERQRGNFPDRFSGHQFPNYSSELNVNALLLGDSALYLCASSPVGQGVLGAFFGQGTRLTVV.